Listed below are T cell receptor beta chains from one sample, sequenced in a study of shared clonotypes between healthy human individuals. Sequencing used immunoSEQ multiplex PCR; TCRdb keeps in-frame clones, though not all of them. The table records 2 million or so clones, approximately 94% of them present only once. The sequencing sample was made of naive CD8+ T cells sorted from blood. These receptors were obtained from a man aged 18-30 years in good health. The CDR3 runs from the conserved cysteine through the conserved F or W. D genes are given only for firm matches. The size entry is marked missing in some rows and otherwise reads once, few, many or a size class.

size	J	V	D	CDR3	DNA
NA	TRBJ1-1	TRBV2	TRBD1	CASNPGQAASTEAFF	TGTGCCAGCAATCCGGGACAGGCGGCCAGCACTGAAGCTTTCTTT
NA	TRBJ2-1	TRBV9	NA	CASSVGGGLTNEQFF	TGTGCCAGCAGCGTAGGAGGGGGGTTGACGAATGAGCAGTTCTTC
NA	TRBJ2-7	TRBV13	NA	CASSSLSLPYEQYF	TGTGCCAGCAGCTCCTTGAGCCTTCCCTACGAGCAGTACTTC
NA	TRBJ2-1	TRBV6-5	NA	CASRMDAYNEQFF	TGTGCCAGCAGAATGGACGCTTACAATGAGCAGTTCTTC
NA	TRBJ2-1	TRBV4-3	NA	CASSPRLDLYNEQFF	TGCGCCAGCAGCCCCAGACTAGACCTCTACAATGAGCAGTTCTTC
NA	TRBJ2-1	TRBV27	NA	CASSLLQVNEQFF	TGTGCCAGCAGTTTATTGCAGGTAAACGAGCAGTTCTTC
NA	TRBJ2-1	TRBV5-1	NA	CASSLAQGRPYNEQFF	TGCGCCAGCAGCTTGGCACAGGGTAGACCCTACAATGAGCAGTTCTTC
once	TRBJ2-2	TRBV11-3	NA	CASSLGTGRTGELFF	TGTGCCAGCAGCTTAGGAACGGGCCGTACCGGGGAGCTGTTTTTT
NA	TRBJ1-4	TRBV30	NA	CAWKHSRDAELFF	TGTGCCTGGAAACACTCACGGGACGCGGAACTGTTTTTT
NA	TRBJ1-2	TRBV9	NA	CASSVGRDDYGYTF	TGTGCCAGCAGCGTAGGCAGGGATGACTATGGCTACACCTTC
NA	TRBJ2-3	TRBV9	NA	CASSLITDTQYF	TGTGCCAGCAGCCTCATCACAGATACGCAGTATTTT
NA	TRBJ2-1	TRBV13	NA	CASSFLEGGLLDEQFF	TGTGCCAGCAGCTTCTTGGAGGGGGGCCTTTTAGATGAGCAGTTCTTC
NA	TRBJ2-6	TRBV7-9	NA	CASSLAGANVLTF	TGTGCCAGCAGCTTAGCGGGGGCCAACGTCCTGACTTTC
NA	TRBJ2-7	TRBV28	NA	CASSFDSNEQYF	TGTGCCAGCAGTTTCGACAGCAACGAGCAGTACTTC
NA	TRBJ1-2	TRBV6-5	NA	CASTILTGGNGYTF	TGTGCCAGCACAATCCTGACAGGTGGCAATGGCTACACCTTC
NA	TRBJ1-3	TRBV7-8	TRBD1	CASSLRQGQSSGNTIYF	TGTGCCAGCAGCTTACGACAGGGACAGTCAAGTGGAAACACCATATATTTT
once	TRBJ2-3	TRBV5-4	NA	CASSLAETGGMDTQYF	TGTGCCAGCAGCTTGGCCGAGACAGGAGGTATGGATACGCAGTATTTT
NA	TRBJ2-1	TRBV11-2	NA	CASSLGGPTGGLYNEQFF	TGTGCCAGCAGCTTAGGCGGTCCGACGGGGGGCCTCTACAATGAGCAGTTCTTC
NA	TRBJ2-7	TRBV7-9	TRBD1	CASSLEEETGFSEQYF	TGTGCCAGCAGCTTAGAAGAGGAGACAGGGTTTAGCGAGCAGTACTTC
NA	TRBJ1-6	TRBV11-2	NA	CASSLDGAQNSPLHF	TGTGCCAGCAGCTTAGATGGGGCCCAAAATTCACCCCTCCACTTT
NA	TRBJ2-7	TRBV28	NA	CASRLLRDSYYEQYF	TGTGCCAGCAGGCTTCTGCGGGACAGCTACTACGAGCAGTACTTC
NA	TRBJ2-3	TRBV6-1	NA	CASSVLPTETDTQYF	TGTGCCAGCAGTGTTTTGCCAACCGAGACAGATACGCAGTATTTT
NA	TRBJ2-1	TRBV19	TRBD2	CASSLGAGLDIYNEQFF	TGTGCCAGTAGTTTGGGGGCGGGACTAGATATCTACAATGAGCAGTTCTTC
NA	TRBJ1-4	TRBV7-8	NA	CASSRTLGGYGEKLFF	TGTGCCAGCAGCCGGACCCTGGGTGGCTATGGGGAAAAACTGTTTTTT
NA	TRBJ2-7	TRBV7-6	NA	CASSLDGSSLDYEQYF	TGTGCCAGCAGCTTAGACGGGTCTAGCCTTGATTACGAGCAGTACTTC
NA	TRBJ2-7	TRBV4-3	NA	CASSQDARNYEQYF	TGCGCCAGCAGCCAAGATGCCCGGAACTACGAGCAGTACTTC
NA	TRBJ2-1	TRBV7-9	NA	CASSLDGILEQFF	TGTGCCAGCAGCTTAGATGGGATTTTAGAGCAGTTCTTC
NA	TRBJ2-1	TRBV27	NA	CASSPSSGNEQFF	TGTGCCAGCAGTCCCTCCAGCGGGAATGAGCAGTTCTTC
NA	TRBJ2-7	TRBV29-1	NA	CSVEPDDSYEQYF	TGCAGCGTTGAACCGGACGACTCCTACGAGCAGTACTTC
NA	TRBJ2-3	TRBV29-1	TRBD2	CSVRGGTDTQYF	TGCAGCGTCCGGGGGGGAACGGATACGCAGTATTTT
NA	TRBJ2-3	TRBV28	NA	CASSPTRGGYTDTQYF	TGTGCCAGCAGTCCTACTCGAGGCGGATACACAGATACGCAGTATTTT
NA	TRBJ2-1	TRBV2	TRBD1	CASRARTGDAWDEQFF	TGTGCCAGCAGGGCTCGGACAGGGGACGCATGGGATGAGCAGTTCTTC
NA	TRBJ2-3	TRBV19	NA	CASSIFPGDTQYF	TGTGCCAGTAGTATTTTTCCAGGAGATACGCAGTATTTT
NA	TRBJ1-6	TRBV27	NA	CASSVGAGSPLHF	TGTGCCAGCAGTGTAGGGGCGGGTTCACCCCTCCACTTT
NA	TRBJ2-7	TRBV13	TRBD1	CASSLGQGDEQYF	TGTGCCAGCAGCTTAGGACAGGGGGACGAGCAGTACTTC
NA	TRBJ1-4	TRBV27	NA	CASSLRGAFEKLFF	TGTGCCAGCAGTTTGCGGGGAGCCTTTGAAAAACTGTTTTTT
NA	TRBJ2-7	TRBV27	TRBD2	CASSPIAGLSYEQYF	TGTGCCAGCAGTCCCATAGCGGGCCTCTCCTACGAGCAGTACTTC
NA	TRBJ2-1	TRBV4-1	TRBD1	CASSQLEGAENEQFF	TGCGCCAGCAGCCAACTAGAGGGGGCTGAGAATGAGCAGTTCTTC
NA	TRBJ1-1	TRBV5-7	NA	CASSLEQGDEAFF	TGTGCCAGCAGCTTGGAGCAGGGCGATGAAGCTTTCTTT
NA	TRBJ2-3	TRBV6-5	NA	CASSPTRVADTQYF	TGTGCCAGCAGTCCCACTAGGGTAGCAGATACGCAGTATTTT
NA	TRBJ1-5	TRBV27	NA	CASSPGGRNQPQHF	TGTGCCAGCAGTCCCGGGGGCCGGAATCAGCCCCAGCATTTT
NA	TRBJ2-5	TRBV5-6	NA	CASSLDVVGLYQETQYF	TGTGCCAGCAGCTTGGATGTGGTGGGTTTGTACCAAGAGACCCAGTACTTC
NA	TRBJ2-7	TRBV27	NA	CASSLGRTYEQYF	TGTGCCAGCAGTTTAGGGCGAACCTACGAGCAGTACTTC
NA	TRBJ1-1	TRBV5-4	TRBD1	CASSWGQLNTEAFF	TGTGCCAGCAGCTGGGGACAGCTTAACACTGAAGCTTTCTTT